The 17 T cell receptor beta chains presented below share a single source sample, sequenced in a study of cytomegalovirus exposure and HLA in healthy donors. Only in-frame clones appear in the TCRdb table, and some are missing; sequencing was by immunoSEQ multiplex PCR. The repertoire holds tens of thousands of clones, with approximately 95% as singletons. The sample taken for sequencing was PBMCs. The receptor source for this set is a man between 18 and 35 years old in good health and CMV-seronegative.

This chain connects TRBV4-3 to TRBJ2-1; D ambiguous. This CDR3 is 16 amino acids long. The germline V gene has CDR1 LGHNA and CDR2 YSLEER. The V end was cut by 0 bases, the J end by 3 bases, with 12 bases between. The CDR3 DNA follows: TGCGCCAGCAGCCAAGATGAGGCCGCCAGCTACAATGAGCAGTTCTTC. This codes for CASSQDEAASYNEQFF.

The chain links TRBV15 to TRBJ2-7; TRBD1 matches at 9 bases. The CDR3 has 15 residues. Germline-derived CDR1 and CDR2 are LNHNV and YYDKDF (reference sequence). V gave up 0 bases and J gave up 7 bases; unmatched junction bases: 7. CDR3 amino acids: CATSRDKGQGWEQYF. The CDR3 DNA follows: TGTGCCACCAGCAGAGATAAGGGACAGGGTTGGGAGCAGTACTTC. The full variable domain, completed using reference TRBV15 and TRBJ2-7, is DAMVIQNPRYQVTQFGKPVTLSCSQTLNHNVMYWYQQKSSQAPKLLFHYYDKDFNNEADTPDNFQSRRPNTSFCFLDIRSPGLGDTAMYLCATSRDKGQGWEQYFGPGTRLTVT.

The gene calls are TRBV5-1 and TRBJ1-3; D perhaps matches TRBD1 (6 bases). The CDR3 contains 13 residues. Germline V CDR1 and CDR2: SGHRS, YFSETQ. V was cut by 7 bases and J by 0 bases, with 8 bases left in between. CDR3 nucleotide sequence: TGCGCCAGCCAAGGGGGCTCTGGAAACACCATATATTTT. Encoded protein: CASQGGSGNTIYF.

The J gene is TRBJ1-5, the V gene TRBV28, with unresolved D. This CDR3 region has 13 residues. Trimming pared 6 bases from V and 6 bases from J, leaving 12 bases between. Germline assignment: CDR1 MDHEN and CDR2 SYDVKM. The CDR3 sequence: CASRPVLSQPQHF. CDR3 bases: TGTGCCAGCAGACCCGTCCTGAGTCAGCCCCAGCATTTT.

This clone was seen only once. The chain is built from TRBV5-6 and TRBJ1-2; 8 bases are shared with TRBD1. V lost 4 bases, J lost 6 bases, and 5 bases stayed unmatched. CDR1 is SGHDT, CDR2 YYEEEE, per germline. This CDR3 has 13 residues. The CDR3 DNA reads TGTGCCAGCAGCCGAGGACAGGGCGATGGCTACACCTTC. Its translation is CASSRGQGDGYTF.

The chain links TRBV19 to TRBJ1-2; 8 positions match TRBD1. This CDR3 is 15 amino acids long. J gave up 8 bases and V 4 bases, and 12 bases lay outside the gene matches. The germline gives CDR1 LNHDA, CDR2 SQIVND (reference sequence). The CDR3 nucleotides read TGTGCCAGTAGTACGTGGGGACAGGAGCTAAAGGGCTACACCTTC. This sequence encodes CASSTWGQELKGYTF.

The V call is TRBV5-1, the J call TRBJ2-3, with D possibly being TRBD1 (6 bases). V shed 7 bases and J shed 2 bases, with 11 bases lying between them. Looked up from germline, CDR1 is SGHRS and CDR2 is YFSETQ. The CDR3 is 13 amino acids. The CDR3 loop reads CASWGQLTDTQYF. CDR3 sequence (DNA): TGCGCCAGCTGGGGACAACTCACAGATACGCAGTATTTT.

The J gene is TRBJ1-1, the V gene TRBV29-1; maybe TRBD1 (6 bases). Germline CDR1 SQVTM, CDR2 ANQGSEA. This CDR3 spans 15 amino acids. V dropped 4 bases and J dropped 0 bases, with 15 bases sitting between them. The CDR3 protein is CSVGPPTGLNTEAFF. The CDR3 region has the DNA TGCAGCGTTGGCCCCCCAACAGGGTTGAACACTGAAGCTTTCTTT.

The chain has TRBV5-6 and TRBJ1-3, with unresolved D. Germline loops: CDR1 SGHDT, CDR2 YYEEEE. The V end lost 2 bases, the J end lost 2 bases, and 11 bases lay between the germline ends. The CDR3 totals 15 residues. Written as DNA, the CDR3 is TGTGCCAGCAGCTTAGGGAGACATCCTGGAAACACCATATATTTT. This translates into CASSLGRHPGNTIYF.

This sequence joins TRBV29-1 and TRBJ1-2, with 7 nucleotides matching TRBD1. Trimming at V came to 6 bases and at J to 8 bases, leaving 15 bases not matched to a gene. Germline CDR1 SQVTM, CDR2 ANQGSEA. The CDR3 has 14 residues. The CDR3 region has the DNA TGCAGCGTCGGTGCTGGGGACAGCCCCACCGGCTACACCTTC. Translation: CSVGAGDSPTGYTF.

CDR3 nucleotide sequence: TGCAGCTCGGGGGGGGTAAACAATGAGCAGTTCTTC. Protein product: CSSGGVNNEQFF. The chain couples TRBV29-1 to TRBJ2-1; 8 bases align to TRBD2. Germline-derived CDR1 and CDR2 are SQVTM and ANQGSEA. The CDR3 totals 12 residues. V shed 8 bases and J 5 bases; nucleotides not matched to a gene: 5.

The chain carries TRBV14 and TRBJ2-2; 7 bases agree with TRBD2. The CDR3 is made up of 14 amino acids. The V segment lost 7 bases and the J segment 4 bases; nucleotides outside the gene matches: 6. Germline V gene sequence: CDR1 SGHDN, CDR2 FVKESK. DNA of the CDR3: TGTGCCAGCACCCAGAGCGGGGTCACCGGGGAGCTGTTTTTT. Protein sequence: CASTQSGVTGELFF.

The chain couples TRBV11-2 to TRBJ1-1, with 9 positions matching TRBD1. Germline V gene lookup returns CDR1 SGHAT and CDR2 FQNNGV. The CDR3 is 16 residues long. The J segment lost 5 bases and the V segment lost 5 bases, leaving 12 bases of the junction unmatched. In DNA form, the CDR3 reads TGTGCCAGCAGCCACTCCGGACAGGGGAGGTGGACTGAAGCTTTCTTT. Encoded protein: CASSHSGQGRWTEAFF.

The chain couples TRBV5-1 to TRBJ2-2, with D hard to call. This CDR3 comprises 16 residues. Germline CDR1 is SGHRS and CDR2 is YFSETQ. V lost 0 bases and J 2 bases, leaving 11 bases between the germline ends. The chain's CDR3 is CASSLGGRPNTGELFF. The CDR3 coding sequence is TGCGCCAGCAGCTTGGGAGGCAGACCAAACACCGGGGAGCTGTTTTTT.

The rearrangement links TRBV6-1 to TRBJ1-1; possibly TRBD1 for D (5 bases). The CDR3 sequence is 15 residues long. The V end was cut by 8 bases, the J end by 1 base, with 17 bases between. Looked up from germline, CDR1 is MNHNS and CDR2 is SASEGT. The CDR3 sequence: CASDVGQGRNTEAFF. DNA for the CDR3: TGTGCCAGCGATGTAGGTCAGGGAAGGAACACTGAAGCTTTCTTT.

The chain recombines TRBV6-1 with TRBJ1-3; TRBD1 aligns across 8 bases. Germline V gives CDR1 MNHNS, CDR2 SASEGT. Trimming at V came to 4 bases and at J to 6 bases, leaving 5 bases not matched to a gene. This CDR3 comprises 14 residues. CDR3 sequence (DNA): TGTGCCAGCAGTGCGGACAGGGTGTCAAACACCATATATTTT. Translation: CASSADRVSNTIYF.

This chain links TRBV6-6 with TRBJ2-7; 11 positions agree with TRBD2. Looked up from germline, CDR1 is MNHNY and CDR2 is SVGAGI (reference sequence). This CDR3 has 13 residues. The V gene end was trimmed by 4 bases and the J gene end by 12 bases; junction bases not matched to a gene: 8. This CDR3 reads CASSLAGGSVWYF. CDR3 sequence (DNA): TGTGCCAGCAGTTTAGCGGGGGGGTCGGTATGGTACTTC.